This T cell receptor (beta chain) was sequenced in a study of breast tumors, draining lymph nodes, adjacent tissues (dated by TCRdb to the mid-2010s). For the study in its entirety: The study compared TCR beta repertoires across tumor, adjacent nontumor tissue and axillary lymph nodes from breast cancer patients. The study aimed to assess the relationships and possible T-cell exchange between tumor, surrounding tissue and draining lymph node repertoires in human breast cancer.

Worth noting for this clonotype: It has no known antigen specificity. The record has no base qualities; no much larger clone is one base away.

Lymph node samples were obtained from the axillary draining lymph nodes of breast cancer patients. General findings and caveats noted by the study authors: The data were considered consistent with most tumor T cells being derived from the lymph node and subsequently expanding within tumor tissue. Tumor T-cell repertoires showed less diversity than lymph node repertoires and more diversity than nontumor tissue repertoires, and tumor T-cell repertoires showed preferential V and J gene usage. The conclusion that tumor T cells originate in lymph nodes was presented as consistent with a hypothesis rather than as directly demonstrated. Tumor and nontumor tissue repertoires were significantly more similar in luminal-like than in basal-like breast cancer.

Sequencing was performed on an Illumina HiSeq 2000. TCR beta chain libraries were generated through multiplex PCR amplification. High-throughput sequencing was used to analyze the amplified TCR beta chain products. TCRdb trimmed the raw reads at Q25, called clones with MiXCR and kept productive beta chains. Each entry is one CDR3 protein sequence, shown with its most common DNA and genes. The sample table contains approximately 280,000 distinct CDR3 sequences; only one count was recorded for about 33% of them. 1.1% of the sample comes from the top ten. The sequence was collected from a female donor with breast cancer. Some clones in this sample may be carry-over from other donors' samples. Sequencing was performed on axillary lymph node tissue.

The nucleotide sequence reads as follows: TGTGCCAGTAGCAAGCCTCTGCAGCTGTGCTCCTATAATTCACCCCTCCACTTT. Translation gives CASSKPLQLCSYNSPLHF. In this chain, TRBV19 is recombined with TRBJ1-6; the D gene assignment is ambiguous. Based on the germline V gene (reference sequence), the CDR1 and CDR2 sequences are LNHDA and SQIVND. Including cysteine and phenylalanine, the CDR3 has 18 amino acids. Only the CDR3 DNA stays, 54 bases, in frame from base 1. Trimming takes 6 bases from V and 0 bases from J, and the germline ends sit 18 bases apart.